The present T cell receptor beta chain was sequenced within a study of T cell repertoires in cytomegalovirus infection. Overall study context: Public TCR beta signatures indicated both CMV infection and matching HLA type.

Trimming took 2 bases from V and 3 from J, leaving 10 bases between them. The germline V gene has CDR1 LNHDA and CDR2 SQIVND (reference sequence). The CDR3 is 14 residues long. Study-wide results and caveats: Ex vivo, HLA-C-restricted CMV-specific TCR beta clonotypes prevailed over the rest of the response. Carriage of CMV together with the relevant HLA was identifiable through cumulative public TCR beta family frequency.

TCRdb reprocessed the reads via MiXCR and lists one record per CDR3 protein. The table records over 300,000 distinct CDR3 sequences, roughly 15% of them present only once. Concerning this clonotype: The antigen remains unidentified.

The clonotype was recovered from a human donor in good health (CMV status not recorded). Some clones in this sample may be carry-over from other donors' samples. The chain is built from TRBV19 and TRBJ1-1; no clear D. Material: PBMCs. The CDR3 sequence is CASSISGDYTEAFF. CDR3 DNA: TGTGCCAGTAGTATAAGCGGAGACTACACTGAAGCTTTCTTT.